This record concerns one T cell receptor (beta chain) sequence. Its antigen is currently unknown. V trimming: 2 bases; J trimming: 5 bases; junction bases outside the gene matches: 7. The germline V gene has CDR1 MDHEN and CDR2 SYDVKM. This CDR3 has 15 residues. The data are from a study of shared clonotypes between healthy human individuals. Looking at the study overall: Donor composition was a couple of women and a few men, aged 18 to 49.

Whole-study results and caveats: Naive subsets generally exceeded memory subsets in estimated richness. Around 5.4% of naive CD4 clonotypes were common to four donors.

Only CD45RO-negative cells positively selected for CCR7 counted as naive CD8 cells, so terminally differentiated effector memory CD45RA+ cells were excluded. Libraries were prepared by immunoSEQ multiplex PCR; TCRdb keeps only in-frame clonotypes and omits some of them. The sample lists under 2,000,000 clones; over 85% were seen once. This receptor was identified in a man aged 18 to 30 in good health. V is TRBV28 and J is TRBJ2-7; 9 bases map to TRBD1. The sample consisted of naive CD8+ T cells sorted from blood. The CDR3 region has the DNA TGTGCCAGCAGTTTAACGGACAGGGGCAGAAACGAGCAGTACTTC. Protein: CASSLTDRGRNEQYF.